These 27 T cell receptor beta chains came from one sample sequenced in a study of blood T cell repertoires in COVID-19. The repertoire was sequenced with immunoSEQ multiplex PCR; TCRdb's copy has only in-frame clones and lacks some. Among around 220,000 clones listed, roughly 80% were seen once. The sequenced sample consisted of peripheral blood. The receptors stem from an elderly woman with acute or convalescent COVID-19.

This rearrangement joins TRBV30 to TRBJ2-5; 7 nucleotides align to TRBD2. Germline V gene sequence: CDR1 GTSNPN, CDR2 SVGIG (reference sequence). CDR3 size: 13 residues. V lost 1 base to trimming and J lost 5 bases; unmatched junction nucleotides: 4. CDR3 amino acids: CAWSGGSRETQYF. CDR3 nucleotide sequence: TGTGCCTGGAGTGGCGGGAGTCGTGAGACCCAGTACTTC. The whole variable domain, remainder taken from reference TRBV30 and TRBJ2-5, is SQTIHQWPATLVQPVGSPLSLECTVEGTSNPNLYWYRQAAGRGLQLLFYSVGIGQISSEVPQNLSASRPQDRQFILSSKKLLLSDSGFYLCAWSGGSRETQYFGPGTRLLVL.

The rearrangement joins TRBV7-9 to TRBJ1-2; 10 bases match TRBD1. J was trimmed by 5 bases and V by 5 bases; bases with no gene match: 5. Looked up from germline, CDR1 is SEHNR and CDR2 is FQNEAQ (reference sequence). The CDR3 sequence is 14 residues long. In DNA, the CDR3 is TGTGCCAGCAGCGTCGGACAGGGGGGTTATGGCTACACCTTC. Translation: CASSVGQGGYGYTF. The complete variable domain, with remaining parts taken from reference TRBV7-9 and TRBJ1-2, reads DTGVSQNPRHKITKRGQNVTFRCDPISEHNRLYWYRQTLGQGPEFLTYFQNEAQLEKSRLLSDRFSAERPKGSFSTLEIQRTEQGDSAMYLCASSVGQGGYGYTFGSGTRLTVV.

The chain joins TRBV27 to TRBJ2-3; 8 nucleotides align to TRBD2. CDR1 is MNHEY, CDR2 SMNVEV, per germline (reference sequence). V lost 4 bases to trimming and J lost 1 base; unmatched junction nucleotides: 4. This CDR3 is 15 amino acids long. Here the CDR3 DNA reads TGTGCCAGCAGTTACCGGGAGGGGCGCACAGATACGCAGTATTTT. Translation: CASSYREGRTDTQYF.

This sequence joins TRBV5-6 and TRBJ1-5, with D maybe TRBD1 (6 bases). The CDR3 length is 15 residues. V lost 1 base and J 8 bases, leaving 16 bases between the germline ends. Germline assignment: CDR1 SGHDT and CDR2 YYEEEE. Written as DNA, the CDR3 is TGTGCCAGCAGCTTGACGGCTGGGACACCCGAGCCCCAGCATTTT. As protein: CASSLTAGTPEPQHF. The full variable domain, in which reference TRBV5-6 and TRBJ1-5 provide the parts outside the CDR3, is DAGVTQSPTHLIKTRGQQVTLRCSPKSGHDTVSWYQQALGQGPQFIFQYYEEEERQRGNFPDRFSGHQFPNYSSELNVNALLLGDSALYLCASSLTAGTPEPQHFGDGTRLSIL.

The chain joins TRBV10-3 to TRBJ2-7, with 8 bases identical to TRBD1. After removal of 0 bases from V and 6 bases from J, the junction contained 7 bases not matched to a gene. Per the germline V gene, CDR1 is ENHRY and CDR2 is SYGVKD. The CDR3 loop spans 15 amino acids. The CDR3 nucleotides read TGTGCCATCAGTGAGTCCCCGCAGGGGGCCATCGAGCAGTACTTC. Protein: CAISESPQGAIEQYF.

The chain is built from TRBV4-1 and TRBJ1-4, with 8 bases aligning to TRBD1. V trimming: 2 bases; J trimming: 4 bases; junction bases outside the gene matches: 6. This CDR3 is 16 amino acids long. Germline lookup yields CDR1 MGHRA and CDR2 YSYEKL. This CDR3 is CASSQSTGAGNEKLFF. In DNA form, the CDR3 reads TGCGCCAGCAGCCAATCGACAGGGGCGGGTAATGAAAAACTGTTTTTT.

This chain's CDR3 is CASSQDFTGYSPLHF. CDR3 coding DNA: TGCGCCAGCAGCCAAGATTTCACAGGGTATTCACCCCTCCACTTT. The V call is TRBV4-3, the J call TRBJ1-6; maybe TRBD1 (6 bases). Deletions cut 0 bases from V and 8 bases from J, with 11 bases between. The CDR3 has 15 amino acids. Germline V CDR1 and CDR2: LGHNA, YSLEER.

This chain uses TRBV11-3 with TRBJ2-2; D ambiguous. The germline V gene has CDR1 SGHNT and CDR2 YENEEA. The CDR3 covers 12 residues. Trimming cost V 8 bases and J 8 bases, with 12 bases left between them. The CDR3 region is CASGTRIGELFF. The DNA of the CDR3 is TGTGCCAGCGGTACGCGCATAGGGGAGCTGTTTTTT.

This CDR3 reads CASSGQGQTETQYF. CDR3 nucleotides: TGTGCCAGCAGCGGACAGGGGCAAACAGAGACCCAGTACTTC. The chain is built from TRBV11-3 and TRBJ2-5, with TRBD1 matching over 9 bases. This CDR3 contains 14 residues. CDR1 is SGHNT and CDR2 is YENEEA in the germline V gene. V was clipped by 5 bases and J by 4 bases; unmatched bases: 5.

V usage is TRBV19 and J usage is TRBJ2-3; 9 bases map to TRBD2. The CDR3 has 15 residues. Germline lookup yields CDR1 LNHDA and CDR2 SQIVND (reference sequence). V shed 5 bases, J shed 4 bases, and the junction held 7 bases outside the gene matches. DNA of the CDR3: TGTGCCAGTAGTCCGGGACTAGCATACGCAGATACGCAGTATTTT. It specifies CASSPGLAYADTQYF.

The CDR3 is CASSNGQGVFGNTIYF. The CDR3 coding sequence is TGTGCCAGTAGTAATGGCCAGGGGGTATTCGGAAACACCATATATTTT. The chain employs TRBV19 and TRBJ1-3; 7 bases match TRBD1. The CDR3 loop spans 16 amino acids. The germline V gene has CDR1 LNHDA and CDR2 SQIVND (reference sequence). After removal of 4 bases from V and 4 bases from J, the junction contained 10 bases not matched to a gene.

The chain links TRBV19 to TRBJ1-4, with D uncertain. In germline, CDR1 is LNHDA, CDR2 SQIVND (reference sequence). The CDR3 consists of 14 residues. Trimming stripped 5 bases from V and 0 bases from J, with 7 bases between. As DNA, the CDR3 is TGTGCCAGTAGTCCCAGCGCAACTAATGAAAAACTGTTTTTT. Protein sequence: CASSPSATNEKLFF.

This rearrangement joins TRBV6-2 or TRBV6-3 to TRBJ2-5; 12 bases are shared with TRBD2. The V gene end was trimmed by 5 bases and the J gene end by 5 bases; junction bases not matched to a gene: 6. Germline CDR1 is MNHEY and CDR2 is SVGEGT. The CDR3 runs 15 residues. This CDR3 reads CASSPLAGGHETQYF. The CDR3 region has the DNA TGTGCCAGCAGTCCCCTAGCGGGGGGGCATGAGACCCAGTACTTC.

The J gene is TRBJ2-3, the V gene TRBV5-1, with TRBD1 matching 8 bases. Germline assignment: CDR1 SGHRS and CDR2 YFSETQ. This CDR3 region has 14 residues. V dropped 4 bases and J dropped 4; count of bases not matched to a gene: 5. The CDR3, as DNA: TGCGCCAGCAGCGCCAGGGGGCGCCCAGATACGCAGTATTTT. This gives the protein CASSARGRPDTQYF. The variable domain in full, with the rest retrieved from reference TRBV5-1 and TRBJ2-3, is KAGVTQTPRYLIKTRGQQVTLSCSPISGHRSVSWYQQTPGQGLQFLFEYFSETQRNKGNFPGRFSGRQFSNSRSEMNVSTLELGDSALYLCASSARGRPDTQYFGPGTRLTVL.

The chain employs TRBV30 and TRBJ1-4; possible D gene TRBD1, 5 bases. This CDR3 has 16 residues. Between the trimmed V and J ends, which lost 1 base and 7 bases, there was a span of 19 bases. The germline gives CDR1 GTSNPN, CDR2 SVGIG (reference sequence). The CDR3, as DNA: TGTGCCTGGAGTGCACCGGGGAGACCGGGGGGTGAAAAACTGTTTTTT. Amino acid sequence: CAWSAPGRPGGEKLFF.

The chain carries TRBV29-1 and TRBJ2-7; 9 nucleotides agree with TRBD2. Looked up from germline, CDR1 is SQVTM and CDR2 is ANQGSEA. V shed 5 bases and J 4 bases; nucleotides not matched to a gene: 12. The CDR3 totals 15 residues. This CDR3 reads CSVSGLTSGAYEQYF. Here the CDR3 DNA reads TGCAGCGTTTCAGGGTTGACTAGCGGAGCGTACGAGCAGTACTTC.

The chain links TRBV7-2 to TRBJ1-6; D remains unclear. The CDR3 runs to 13 residues. The V gene's germline CDR1 is SGHTA and CDR2 FQGNSA. V lost 3 bases and J 7 bases, leaving 7 bases between the germline ends. This CDR3 is CASSLRGNSPLHF. CDR3 DNA sequence: TGTGCCAGCAGCTTGAGAGGAAATTCACCCCTCCACTTT.

The chain uses TRBV18 and TRBJ2-7; 10 nucleotides align to TRBD1. The CDR3 spans 16 residues. Germline assignment: CDR1 KGHSH and CDR2 LQKENI. J gave up 3 bases and V 2 bases, and 7 bases lay outside the gene matches. The CDR3 DNA is TGTGCCAGCTCACCAATACACCGGGACAGGGGCTACGAGCAGTACTTC. Amino acid sequence: CASSPIHRDRGYEQYF.

This rearrangement joins TRBV4-2 to TRBJ2-2; tentative D call: TRBD2 (5 bases). CDR1 and CDR2 from the germline V gene are LGHNA and YNFKEQ. Trimming left V 0 bases short and J 0 bases short, with 8 bases between. The length of the CDR3 is 16 residues. CDR3 region: CASSQDRGANTGELFF. The CDR3 region has the DNA TGTGCCAGCAGCCAAGATCGGGGTGCGAACACCGGGGAGCTGTTTTTT.

CDR3 loop: CASSLGGQGAGDTQYF. CDR3 sequence (DNA): TGCGCCAGCAGCTTGGGGGGACAGGGGGCCGGAGATACGCAGTATTTT. The chain carries TRBV5-1 and TRBJ2-3; 12 nucleotides align to TRBD1. V gave up 0 bases and J gave up 5 bases; unmatched junction bases: 4. The germline gives CDR1 SGHRS, CDR2 YFSETQ. This CDR3 contains 16 residues.

The V and J genes are TRBV27 and TRBJ1-2, with TRBD1 matching over 10 bases. This CDR3 is 21 amino acids long. The ends lost 0 bases at V and 0 bases at J; junction bases unmatched: 16. Germline values: CDR1 MNHEY, CDR2 SMNVEV (reference sequence). The CDR3 sequence: CASSLSGPGQGLLRTNYGYTF. Written as DNA, the CDR3 is TGTGCCAGCAGTTTATCGGGCCCGGGACAGGGGCTTTTGCGCACTAACTATGGCTACACCTTC.

This chain joins TRBV5-4 and TRBJ2-3; 8 bases agree with TRBD2. The CDR3 consists of 13 residues. CDR1 SGHNT and CDR2 YYREEE come from the germline V gene (reference sequence). The ends lost 6 bases at V and 4 bases at J; junction bases unmatched: 4. For the CDR3, the DNA is TGTGCCAGCAATCCAGCGGGAGCAGATACGCAGTATTTT. It yields the protein CASNPAGADTQYF.

The chain carries TRBV5-1 and TRBJ1-4; 8 nucleotides line up with TRBD1. Germline V gene lookup returns CDR1 SGHRS and CDR2 YFSETQ. Trimming cost V 4 bases and J 3 bases; bases outside gene matches: 5. This CDR3 is 15 amino acids long. The CDR3 DNA reads as TGCGCCAGCAGCGGAGGGACAGGACCTAATGAAAAACTGTTTTTT. Translated: CASSGGTGPNEKLFF.

The chain is built from TRBV27 and TRBJ1-3; D is ambiguous. Germline lookup yields CDR1 MNHEY and CDR2 SMNVEV (reference sequence). V was shortened by 5 bases and J by 0 bases, with 11 bases between the two germline ends. The CDR3 sequence is 15 residues long. The CDR3 DNA reads as TGTGCCAGCAGTCCCGGAGTCAGCTCTGGAAACACCATATATTTT. This sequence encodes CASSPGVSSGNTIYF.

This chain connects TRBV19 to TRBJ1-4; the match to TRBD1 covers 7 bases. The CDR3 has 14 amino acids. J gave up 5 bases and V 5 bases, and 5 bases lay outside the gene matches. Germline CDR1 reads LNHDA; CDR2 reads SQIVND (reference sequence). CDR3 protein: CASSPGTVNEKLFF. DNA of the CDR3: TGTGCCAGTAGTCCCGGGACAGTGAATGAAAAACTGTTTTTT.

This chain joins TRBV11-2 and TRBJ2-7; 8 nucleotides align to TRBD1. Germline V gives CDR1 SGHAT, CDR2 FQNNGV. Unmatched junction bases numbered 7, after V lost 1 base and J lost 5 bases. This CDR3 is built from 15 residues. CDR3 loop: CASSLADRDIHEQYF. Here the CDR3 DNA reads TGTGCCAGCAGCTTAGCGGACAGGGATATCCACGAGCAGTACTTC.

The rearrangement uses TRBV18 and TRBJ2-3; 8 bases align to TRBD1. The V segment lost 4 bases and the J segment 7 bases; nucleotides outside the gene matches: 10. Germline-derived CDR1 and CDR2 are KGHSH and LQKENI. The CDR3 sequence is 15 residues long. The CDR3: CASSLDRDPRYTQYF. The CDR3 nucleotides are TGTGCCAGCTCACTGGACAGGGACCCTCGATATACGCAGTATTTT.